This T cell receptor beta chain was captured in a study of blood T cells in healthy people across ages. Unmatched junction bases numbered 7, after V lost 0 bases and J lost 4 bases. In germline, CDR1 is DFQATT, CDR2 SNEGSKA (reference sequence). The CDR3 consists of 15 residues. With a J-beta primer mix and a sample-barcoded 5' primer, a second PCR ran about 6 to 11 cycles. TCRdb processed the 5' RACE reads anew with MiXCR; each CDR3 protein has one entry. Here the sample spans some 700,000 distinct CDR3 sequences, about 40% being singletons. This TCR derives from an older woman in good health. This chain uses TRBV20-1 with TRBJ2-5, with TRBD2 identical over 8 bases. Sequenced input: blood. In DNA, the CDR3 is TGCAGTGCTAGAGATGTTAGCGGGGCCCCAGAGACCCAGTACTTC. Its protein product is CSARDVSGAPETQYF.